This T cell receptor (beta chain) is from a study of CD8 T cells in acute hepatitis C reinfection (dated by TCRdb to 2020 to 2023). Concerning the study at large: The TCRbeta repertoire of CD8+ T cells specific for the HCV NS3-1073 epitope was profiled during acute infection and after viral clearance. Paired acute and follow-up samples were contributed by four spontaneous resolvers.

Genomic DNA was extracted from the FACS-sorted cells, and the TCRbeta chains were sequenced by the commercial immunoSEQ service. The study's processing was this. ImmunoSEQ Analyzer software v3.0 and R v3.5.1 were the tools used to analyze the repertoire data. Only productive rearrangements were analyzed, because any sequences with stop codons or out-of-frame rearrangements were filtered out. The sequencing provider supplied the Simpson diversity, Shannon entropy, CDR3 length and nucleotide addition metrics. Clonotypes were grouped by frequency into dominant, sub-dominant, low or lowest abundance categories, and clonotypes below 0.1% were left out of most analyses. A CDR3 amino acid clonotype was designated public if detected in at least two subjects at a cumulative frequency of at least 0.5%. TCRdb stores this immuneACCESS table with in-frame sequences only. Part of the clones is absent; in the studies checked, under half of the shortfall reflects unresolved V genes, and no reason is known for the rest. From that table come the V and J calls and clone size; the DNA was used to work out D and trimming. Here the sample has about 38,000 clones; 70% to 90% occur a single time. The ten largest clonotypes hold about a tenth of the sample.

The paper's findings and limits, for the study overall: No follow-up repertoires were available for chronically infected subjects, since NS3-1073 specific cells were too rare to be sorted. The NS3-1073 specific repertoires were highly diverse, and diversity did not differ significantly among acute resolver, follow-up resolver and acute chronic samples. It was rare for CDR3 sequences to be shared with other epitopes, and exact matching may have been limited by differing sequencing approaches. Because bulk sequencing was performed on the TCRbeta chain only, alphabeta pairing of public clonotypes could not be determined. Around 14 public clonotypes were found regardless of outcome; one public clonotype used V04-02/J02-02. All groups showed preferential use of the TRBV04 and TRBV06 gene families, a pattern that overrepresentation in the naive pool did not explain.

CDR1 MNHEY and CDR2 SMNVEV are derived from the germline V gene (reference sequence). Trimming removed 3 bases from V and 4 bases from J, leaving 24 bases between the germline ends. The CDR3 holds 18 amino acids from the cysteine to the phenylalanine. The DNA shown is the 54-base CDR3, in frame from base 1. As for this clone: Its antigen specificity is not known. No qualities accompany the bases; no much larger clone lies one base away.

The time point label corresponds to: naive CD8 control sorted from an acute-time-point sample. Enrolled in the Montreal Hepatitis C Cohort (HEPCO) in Canada, the donors were people who inject drugs, and these donors were followed every 3 months. Acute primary HCV infection was defined as a positive HCV RNA or antibody test that came after a negative test within the prior 24 weeks. Surface staining used CD3, CD8 and CD45RO antibodies, with an aqua fixable dye to exclude dead cells. Among the cohort members were under 10 spontaneous resolvers, with spontaneous resolution defined as HCV RNA clearance within 24 weeks. Negative selection by means of the MACS CD8+ T cell Isolation Kit yielded CD8+ T cells from peripheral blood mononuclear cells recovered from cryopreservation by thawing. Cells were sorted on a BD FACSAria II cell sorter.

This sequence originates from a woman between 18 and 29 years old who spontaneously cleared hepatitis C infection. The chain was built from TRBV27 and TRBJ1-1, with the identity of the D gene unclear. The sequenced sample was naive CD8+ T cells from PBMCs. What this sample's cell subset or site label stands for: sorted total naive CD45RO-negative CD8+ T cells. The CDR3 is CASSFGWQEPTSGTEAFF. The base sequence is TGTGCCAGCAGTTTTGGGTGGCAGGAGCCTACCTCGGGCACTGAAGCTTTCTTT.